Described below is a single T cell receptor (beta chain) sequence and its context. The antigen remains unidentified. These data originate in a study of T cell responses to AZD1222 COVID-19 vaccine. The protocol was immunoSEQ multiplex PCR, while the TCRdb copy is restricted to in-frame clones and leaves out a portion. The data hold around 140,000 clones, with roughly 92% observed a single time. Trimming stripped 7 bases from V and 14 bases from J, with 12 bases between. The CDR3 loop spans 11 amino acids. Germline loops: CDR1 SNHLY, CDR2 FYNNEI. Study-level points and caveats: Among vaccine-associated CD4 TCRs, coverage spanned spike, with dominance at 160-218 and 743-854. Recipients of two AZD1222 doses showed rising Spike-specific TCR breadth and depth. Repertoires were obtained solely post-peak T cell response.

The material was peripheral blood, obtained 28 days after the second AZD1222 dose. The chain joins TRBV2 to TRBJ1-6; D remains unclear. This clonotype originated in an adult who received the AZD1222 COVID-19 vaccine. The CDR3 coding sequence is TGTGCCAGCACCTCATTTCAGTCCCTCCACTTT. As protein: CASTSFQSLHF.